The clone carrying this TCR beta chain has just a few counts. Its antigen is unknown. Generated by immunoSEQ multiplex PCR, the TCRdb table keeps only in-frame clones and is missing some. Counted here are hundreds of thousands of clones, under 80% occurring once; the ten biggest clones make up more than 1.5%. The data stem from a study of shared clonotypes between healthy human individuals. The study's findings and limits: Richness estimates generally favored naive over memory subsets.

This TCR was recovered from a woman aged 30 to 39 in good health. Material for sequencing was memory CD4+ T cells sorted from blood. Sample subset: CD45RA-negative fraction.

The DNA for the CDR3 is TGTGCCAGCAGCGTAGTGTCAGTTCGCGGGGAGCTGTTTTTT. It encodes CASSVVSVRGELFF. This chain links TRBV9 with TRBJ2-2; D gene uncertain. Germline V gene lookup returns CDR1 SGDLS and CDR2 YYNGEE. The V end was cut by 0 bases, the J end by 7 bases, with 10 bases between. The CDR3 is 14 amino acids.